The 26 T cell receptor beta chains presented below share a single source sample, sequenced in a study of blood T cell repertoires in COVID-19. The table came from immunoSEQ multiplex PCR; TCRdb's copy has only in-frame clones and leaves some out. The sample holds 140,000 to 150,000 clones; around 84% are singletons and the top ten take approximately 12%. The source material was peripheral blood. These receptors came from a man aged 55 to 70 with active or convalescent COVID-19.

The CDR3 nucleotides read TGTGCCAGCAGCCAATCGGGACTTGCCGGGGAGCTGTTTTTT. This encodes CASSQSGLAGELFF. The rearrangement uses TRBV4-2 and TRBJ2-2; D may be TRBD2 (6 bases). Trimming cost V 2 bases and J 6 bases, with 10 bases left between them. CDR1 and CDR2 from the germline V gene are LGHNA and YNFKEQ. This CDR3 contains 14 residues.

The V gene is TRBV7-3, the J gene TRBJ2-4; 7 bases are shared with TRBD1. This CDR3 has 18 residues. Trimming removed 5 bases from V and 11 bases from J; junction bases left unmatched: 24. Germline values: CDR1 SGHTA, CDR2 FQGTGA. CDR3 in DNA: TGTGCCAGCAGCGCAAACCCCCTCCGGGACAGCCGAAAAAGGGTTCAGTACTTC. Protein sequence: CASSANPLRDSRKRVQYF. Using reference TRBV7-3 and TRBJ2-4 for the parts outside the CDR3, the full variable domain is GAGVSQTPSNKVTEKGKYVELRCDPISGHTALYWYRQSLGQGPEFLIYFQGTGAADDSGLPNDRFFAVRPEGSVSTLKIQRTERGDSAVYLCASSANPLRDSRKRVQYFGAGTRLSVL.

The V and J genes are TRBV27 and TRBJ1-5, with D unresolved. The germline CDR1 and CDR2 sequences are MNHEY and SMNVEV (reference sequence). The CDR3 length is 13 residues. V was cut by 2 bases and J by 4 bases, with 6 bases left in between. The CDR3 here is CASSLKENQPQHF. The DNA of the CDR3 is TGTGCCAGCAGTTTAAAGGAGAATCAGCCCCAGCATTTT.

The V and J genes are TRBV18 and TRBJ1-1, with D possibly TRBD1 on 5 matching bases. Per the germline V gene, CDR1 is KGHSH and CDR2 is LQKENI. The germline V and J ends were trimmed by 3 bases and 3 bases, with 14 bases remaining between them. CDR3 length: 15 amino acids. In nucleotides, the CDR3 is TGTGCCAGCTCACCCGAAAAGGGGCATTACACTGAAGCTTTCTTT. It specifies CASSPEKGHYTEAFF.

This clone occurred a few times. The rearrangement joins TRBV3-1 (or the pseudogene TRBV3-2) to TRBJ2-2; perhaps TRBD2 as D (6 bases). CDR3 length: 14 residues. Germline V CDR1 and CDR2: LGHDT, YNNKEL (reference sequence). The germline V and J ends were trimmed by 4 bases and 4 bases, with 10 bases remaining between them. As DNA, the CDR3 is TGTGCCAGCAGCCGCCAAGCGGGCACCGGGGAGCTGTTTTTT. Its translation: CASSRQAGTGELFF.

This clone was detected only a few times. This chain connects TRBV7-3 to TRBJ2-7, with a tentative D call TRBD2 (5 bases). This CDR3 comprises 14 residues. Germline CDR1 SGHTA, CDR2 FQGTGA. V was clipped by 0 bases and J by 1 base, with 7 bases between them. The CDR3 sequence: CASSLTTRSYEQYF. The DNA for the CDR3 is TGTGCCAGCAGCTTAACAACTAGATCCTACGAGCAGTACTTC. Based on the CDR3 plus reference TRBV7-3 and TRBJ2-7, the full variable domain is GAGVSQTPSNKVTEKGKYVELRCDPISGHTALYWYRQSLGQGPEFLIYFQGTGAADDSGLPNDRFFAVRPEGSVSTLKIQRTERGDSAVYLCASSLTTRSYEQYFGPGTRLTVT.

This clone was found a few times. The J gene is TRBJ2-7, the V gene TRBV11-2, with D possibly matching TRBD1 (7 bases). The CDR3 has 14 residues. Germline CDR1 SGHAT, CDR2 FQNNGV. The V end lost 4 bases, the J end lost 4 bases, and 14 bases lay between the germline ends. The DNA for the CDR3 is TGTGCCAGCAGCTACAGGGGAGGTTTGTACGAGCAGTACTTC. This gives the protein CASSYRGGLYEQYF. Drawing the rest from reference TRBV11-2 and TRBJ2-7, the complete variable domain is EAGVAQSPRYKIIEKRQSVAFWCNPISGHATLYWYQQILGQGPKLLIQFQNNGVVDDSQLPKDRFSAERLKGVDSTLKIQPAKLEDSAVYLCASSYRGGLYEQYFGPGTRLTVT.

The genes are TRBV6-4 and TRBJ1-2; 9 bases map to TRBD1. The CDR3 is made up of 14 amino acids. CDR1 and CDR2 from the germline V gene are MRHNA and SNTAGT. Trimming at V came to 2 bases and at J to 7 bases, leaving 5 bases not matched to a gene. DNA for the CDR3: TGTGCCAGCAGTGACAGGACAGGGGTCGGTGGCTACACCTTC. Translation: CASSDRTGVGGYTF.

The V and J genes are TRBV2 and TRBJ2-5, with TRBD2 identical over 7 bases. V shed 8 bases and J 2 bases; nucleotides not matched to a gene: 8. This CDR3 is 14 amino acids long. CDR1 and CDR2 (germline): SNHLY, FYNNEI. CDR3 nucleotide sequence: TGTGCCAGCGGTCGGGGCGGGGGACAAGAGACCCAGTACTTC. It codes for CASGRGGGQETQYF.

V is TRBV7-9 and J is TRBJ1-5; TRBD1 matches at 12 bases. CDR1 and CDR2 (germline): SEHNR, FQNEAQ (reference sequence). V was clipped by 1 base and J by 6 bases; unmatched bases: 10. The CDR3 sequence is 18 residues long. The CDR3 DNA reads TGTGCCAGCAGCTTAGGGGACAGGGGGCGTAGTGTGTTTCAGCCCCAGCATTTT. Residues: CASSLGDRGRSVFQPQHF. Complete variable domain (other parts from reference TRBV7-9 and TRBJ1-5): DTGVSQNPRHKITKRGQNVTFRCDPISEHNRLYWYRQTLGQGPEFLTYFQNEAQLEKSRLLSDRFSAERPKGSFSTLEIQRTEQGDSAMYLCASSLGDRGRSVFQPQHFGDGTRLSIL.

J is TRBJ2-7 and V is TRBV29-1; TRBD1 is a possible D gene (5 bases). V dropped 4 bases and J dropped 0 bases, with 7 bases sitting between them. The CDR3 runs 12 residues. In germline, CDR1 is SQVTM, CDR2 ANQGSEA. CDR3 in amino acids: CSVVDSSYEQYF. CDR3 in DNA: TGCAGCGTTGTCGACAGCTCCTACGAGCAGTACTTC.

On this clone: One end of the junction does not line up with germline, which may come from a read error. Here the CDR3 reads CSVEGYGWQAFF. For the CDR3, the DNA is TGCAGCGTGGAAGGGTATGGCTGGCAAGCTTTCTTT. The V gene is TRBV29-1, the J gene TRBJ1-1; the D is unclear. In germline, CDR1 is SQVTM, CDR2 ANQGSEA. The CDR3 loop spans 12 amino acids.

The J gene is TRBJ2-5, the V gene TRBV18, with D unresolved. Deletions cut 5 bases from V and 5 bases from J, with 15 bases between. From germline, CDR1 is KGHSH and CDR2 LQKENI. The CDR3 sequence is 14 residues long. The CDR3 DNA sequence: TGTGCCAGCTCAGGGCAGACACTTGGGGAGACCCAGTACTTC. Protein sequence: CASSGQTLGETQYF. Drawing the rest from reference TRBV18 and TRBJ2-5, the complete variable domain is NAGVMQNPRHLVRRRGQEARLRCSPMKGHSHVYWYRQLPEEGLKFMVYLQKENIIDESGMPKERFSAEFPKEGPSILRIQQVVRGDSAAYFCASSGQTLGETQYFGPGTRLLVL.

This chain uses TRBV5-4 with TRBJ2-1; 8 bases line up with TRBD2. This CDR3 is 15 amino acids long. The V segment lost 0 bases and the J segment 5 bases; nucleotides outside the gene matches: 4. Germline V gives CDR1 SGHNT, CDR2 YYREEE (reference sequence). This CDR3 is CASSLAGRAHNEQFF. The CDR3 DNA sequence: TGTGCCAGCAGCTTGGCCGGGAGGGCCCACAATGAGCAGTTCTTC.

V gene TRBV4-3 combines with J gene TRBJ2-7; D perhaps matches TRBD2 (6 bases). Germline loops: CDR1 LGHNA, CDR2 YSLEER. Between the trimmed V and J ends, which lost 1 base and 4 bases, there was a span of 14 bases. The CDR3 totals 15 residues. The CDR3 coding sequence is TGCGCCAGCAGCCAAGTACGACTAGAAGGGTACGAGCAGTACTTC. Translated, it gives CASSQVRLEGYEQYF.

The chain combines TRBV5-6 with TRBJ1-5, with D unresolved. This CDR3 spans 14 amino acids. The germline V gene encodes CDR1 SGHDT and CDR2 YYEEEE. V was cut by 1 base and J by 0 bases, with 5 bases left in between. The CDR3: CASSLSASNQPQHF. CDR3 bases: TGTGCCAGCAGCTTGAGCGCTAGCAATCAGCCCCAGCATTTT.

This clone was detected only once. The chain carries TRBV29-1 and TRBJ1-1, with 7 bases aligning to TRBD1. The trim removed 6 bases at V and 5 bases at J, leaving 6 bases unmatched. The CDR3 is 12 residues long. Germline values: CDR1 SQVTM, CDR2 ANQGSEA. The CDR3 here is CSVLTGSTEAFF. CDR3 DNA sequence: TGCAGCGTCCTGACAGGGAGTACTGAAGCTTTCTTT. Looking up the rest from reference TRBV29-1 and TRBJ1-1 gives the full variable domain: SAVISQKPSRDICQRGTSLTIQCQVDSQVTMMFWYRQQPGQSLTLIATANQGSEATYESGFVIDKFPISRPNLTFSTLTVSNMSPEDSSIYLCSVLTGSTEAFFGQGTRLTVV.

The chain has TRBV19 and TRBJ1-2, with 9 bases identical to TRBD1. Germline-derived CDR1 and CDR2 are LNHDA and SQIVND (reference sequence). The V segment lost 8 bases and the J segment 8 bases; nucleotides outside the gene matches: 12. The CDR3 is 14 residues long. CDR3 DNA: TGTGCCAGTCGGGAACAGGGGGCTCAGAGAGGCTACACCTTC. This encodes CASREQGAQRGYTF.

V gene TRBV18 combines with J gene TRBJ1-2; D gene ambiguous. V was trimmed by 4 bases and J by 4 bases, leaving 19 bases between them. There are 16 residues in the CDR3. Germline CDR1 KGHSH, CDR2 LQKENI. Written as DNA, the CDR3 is TGTGCCAGCTCACTTTTTGAGGCAGACTCCCCCTATGGCTACACCTTC. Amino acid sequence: CASSLFEADSPYGYTF.

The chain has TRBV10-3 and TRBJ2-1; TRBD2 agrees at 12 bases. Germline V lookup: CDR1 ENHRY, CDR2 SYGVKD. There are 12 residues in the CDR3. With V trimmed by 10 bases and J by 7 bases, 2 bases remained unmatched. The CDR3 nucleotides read TGTGCCACCGGGACTAGCGGGAATGAGCAGTTCTTC. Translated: CATGTSGNEQFF.

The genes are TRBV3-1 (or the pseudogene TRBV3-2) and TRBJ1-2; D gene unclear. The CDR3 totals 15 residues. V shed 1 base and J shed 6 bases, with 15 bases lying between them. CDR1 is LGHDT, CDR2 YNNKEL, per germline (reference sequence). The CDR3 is CASSQGIRDENGYTF. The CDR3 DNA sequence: TGTGCCAGCAGCCAAGGGATACGGGATGAAAATGGCTACACCTTC.

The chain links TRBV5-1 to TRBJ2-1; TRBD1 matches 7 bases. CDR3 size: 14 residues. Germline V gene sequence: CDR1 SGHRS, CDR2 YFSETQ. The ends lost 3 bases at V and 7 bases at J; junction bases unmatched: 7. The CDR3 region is CASSWDSKGNEQFF. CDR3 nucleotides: TGCGCCAGCAGCTGGGACAGTAAGGGGAATGAGCAGTTCTTC. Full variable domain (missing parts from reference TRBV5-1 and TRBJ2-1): KAGVTQTPRYLIKTRGQQVTLSCSPISGHRSVSWYQQTPGQGLQFLFEYFSETQRNKGNFPGRFSGRQFSNSRSEMNVSTLELGDSALYLCASSWDSKGNEQFFGPGTRLTVL.

CDR3 residues: CASSPGLAGADPNEQFF. The CDR3 DNA follows: TGTGCCAGCAGCCCCGGGTTAGCGGGAGCTGATCCCAATGAGCAGTTCTTC. The V and J genes are TRBV5-6 and TRBJ2-1; 9 positions agree with TRBD2. CDR3 size: 17 residues. The ends lost 4 bases at V and 6 bases at J; junction bases unmatched: 14. Germline lookup yields CDR1 SGHDT and CDR2 YYEEEE.

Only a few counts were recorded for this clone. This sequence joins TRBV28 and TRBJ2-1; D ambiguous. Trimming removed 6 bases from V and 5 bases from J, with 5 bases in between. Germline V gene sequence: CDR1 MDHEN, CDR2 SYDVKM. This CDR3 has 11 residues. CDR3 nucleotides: TGTGCCAGCAGACTCCACAATGAGCAGTTCTTC. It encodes CASRLHNEQFF.

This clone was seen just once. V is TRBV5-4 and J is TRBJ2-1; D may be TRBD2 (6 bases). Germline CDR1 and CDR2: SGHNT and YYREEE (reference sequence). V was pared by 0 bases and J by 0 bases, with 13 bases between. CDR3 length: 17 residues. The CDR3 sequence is CASSLEGLGSSYNEQFF. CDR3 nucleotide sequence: TGTGCCAGCAGCTTGGAGGGACTCGGTTCCTCCTACAATGAGCAGTTCTTC.

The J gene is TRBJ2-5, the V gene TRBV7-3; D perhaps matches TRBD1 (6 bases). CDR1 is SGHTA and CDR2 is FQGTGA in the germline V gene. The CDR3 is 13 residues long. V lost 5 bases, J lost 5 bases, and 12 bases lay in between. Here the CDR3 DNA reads TGTGCCAGCAGCCAGGGGACAATGGAGACCCAGTACTTC. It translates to CASSQGTMETQYF.